This T cell receptor beta chain came from a study of T cell repertoires in cytomegalovirus infection (dated by TCRdb to the late 2010s). Some background on the complete study: Peptide stimulations targeted recently identified HLA-C-restricted CMV epitopes, whose presentation resists viral immunomodulation, together with well-studied HLA-B-restricted epitopes. The HLA type of each donor mattered for the analysis, because public TCR beta signatures pointed to carriage of CMV infection along with the matching HLA type. General conclusions and limits of the study: In both this cohort and an independent cohort of 352 donors, the cumulative frequency of public TCR beta family members distinguished carriers of CMV infection plus the relevant HLA type. In the ex vivo response, HLA-C-restricted CMV-specific TCR beta clonotypes were dominant, and in two of eight donors the single most frequent clonotype came from this HLA-C-restricted group.

Instrument on record: Illumina HiSeq 1500. The public reads were reprocessed in TCRdb via fastp at Q25 and MiXCR, keeping in-frame beta chains. Entries are consolidated by CDR3 protein sequence, retaining the most common genes and DNA. Within this sample are some 50,000 distinct CDR3 sequences, with 21% of them counted one time only. The ten largest clones represent about 90% of the sample. Comment on this clonotype: It lacks a known antigen. No base-level quality is on record; no much larger clone is a single base apart.

Reading the germline V gene gives CDR1 SGHVS and CDR2 FQNEAQ. Spanning cysteine to phenylalanine, the CDR3 consists of 15 amino acids. The read is trimmed to its CDR3 DNA, 45 bases read in frame from base 1. The germline ends are 12 bases apart after V is trimmed by 1 base and J by 2 bases. Reading the label with the study, this specimen's treatment or condition is: in vitro stimulation with specific CMV peptide epitopes to enrich CMV-specific T cells. This specimen consisted of CD8+ T cells from cultured PBMCs, obtained from culture after CMV antigen stimulation. This chain is built from TRBV7-8 and TRBJ2-7; a tentative D call is TRBD1 (5 bases match). The TCR originated in a human donor in good health (CMV status not recorded). Some clones in this sample may be carry-over from other donors' samples. In nucleotide form, the sequence is TGTGCCAGCAGCTTAGAGGGGCGCGGACCCTACGAGCAGTACTTC. It translates as CASSLEGRGPYEQYF.